The next 28 T cell receptor beta chains were all read from a single sample in a study of T cells in tumors after PD-1 blockade (dated by TCRdb to the late 2010s). This specimen's time point label, per the study, means: after anti-PD-1 therapy. Receptor amplification or capture employed the immunoSEQ multiplex PCR assay. The clones in this table, taken by TCRdb from immuneACCESS, are in-frame only. Not every clone is retained; where verified, under half of the shortfall comes from an unresolved V gene, and the cause of the rest is unknown. The sample data list 7,500 to 9,500 clones, and about 68% of these were observed just once. Approximately 5% of the sample is held by the ten biggest clonotypes. The sequencing here drew on tumor tissue, taken after anti-PD-1 treatment. Receptors were obtained from a human donor with basal cell carcinoma.

This clone was detected a few times. This rearrangement joins TRBV25-1 to TRBJ2-5; maybe TRBD2 (6 bases). Germline V gene lookup returns CDR1 MGHDK and CDR2 SYGVNS. Deletions cut 3 bases from V and 5 bases from J, with 10 bases between. The CDR3 spans 13 residues. Here the CDR3 DNA reads TGTGCCAGCAGTGACGGGGGTCGGGAGACCCAGTACTTC. Translated, it gives CASSDGGRETQYF. Combining the CDR3 with reference TRBV25-1 and TRBJ2-5 gives the whole variable domain EADIYQTPRYLVIGTGKKITLECSQTMGHDKMYWYQQDPGMELHLIHYSYGVNSTEKGDLSSESTVSRIRTEHFPLTLESARPSHTSQYLCASSDGGRETQYFGPGTRLLVL.

V is TRBV7-9 and J is TRBJ1-6; D call uncertain. CDR1 and CDR2 (germline): SEHNR, FQNEAQ (reference sequence). CDR3 length: 14 amino acids. Trimming took 5 bases from V and 4 from J, leaving 9 bases between them. The CDR3 DNA is TGTGCCAGCAGCAACGAACAGTATAATTCACCCCTCCACTTT. Its protein is CASSNEQYNSPLHF. The full variable domain, rest sourced from reference TRBV7-9 and TRBJ1-6, is DTGVSQNPRHKITKRGQNVTFRCDPISEHNRLYWYRQTLGQGPEFLTYFQNEAQLEKSRLLSDRFSAERPKGSFSTLEIQRTEQGDSAMYLCASSNEQYNSPLHFGNGTRLTVT.

This sequence joins TRBV15 and TRBJ2-6; D is unclear. Looked up from germline, CDR1 is LNHNV and CDR2 is YYDKDF (reference sequence). The V gene lost 5 bases and the J gene lost 0 bases, with 8 bases spanning the gap. The CDR3 runs to 15 residues. CDR3 in amino acids: CATSFRPSGANVLTF. DNA of the CDR3: TGTGCCACCAGCTTCAGACCCTCTGGGGCCAACGTCCTGACTTTC.

The chain joins TRBV2 to TRBJ2-7; D gene uncertain. Trimming shortened V by 7 bases and J by 6 bases, and 16 bases separated the two germline ends. Germline assignment: CDR1 SNHLY and CDR2 FYNNEI. This CDR3 comprises 13 residues. CDR3 coding DNA: TGTGCCAGCACGGCTTTCGAGGCTTCCGAGCAGTACTTC. Its protein is CASTAFEASEQYF.

V usage is TRBV9 and J usage is TRBJ1-2, with D unclear. The CDR3 has 13 amino acids. Germline values: CDR1 SGDLS, CDR2 YYNGEE. Trimming pared 5 bases from V and 7 bases from J, leaving 15 bases between. Here the CDR3 DNA reads TGTGCCAGCAGAGGAAAGAGGGATTCTGGCTACACCTTC. This codes for CASRGKRDSGYTF.

On this clone: One junction end does not reproduce the germline sequence, and a read error may be involved. V is TRBV19 and J is TRBJ2-7, with D perhaps TRBD1 or TRBD2 (5 bases each). Germline V gene sequence: CDR1 LNHDA, CDR2 SQIVND (reference sequence). The CDR3 extends over 12 amino acids. CDR3 DNA: TGTGCCAGTAGTATCGGGACCTCCATAGTCCACTTC. This codes for CASSIGTSIVHF.

The chain is built from TRBV13 and TRBJ1-1, with D maybe TRBD1 (6 bases). The germline gives CDR1 PRHDT, CDR2 FYEKMQ (reference sequence). The CDR3 is 20 residues long. V was cut by 3 bases and J by 0 bases, with 26 bases left in between. CDR3 in DNA: TGTGCCAGCAGCTTGTACCAACGGCGGAGGGGTAGGGGGATGAACACTGAAGCTTTCTTT. Its protein product is CASSLYQRRRGRGMNTEAFF.

This clone was detected a few times. The chain recombines TRBV10-2 with TRBJ2-3; D not resolved. Germline V gives CDR1 WSHSY, CDR2 SAAADI. V shed 3 bases and J shed 6 bases, with 7 bases lying between them. CDR3 length equals 12 residues. In DNA form, the CDR3 reads TGCGCCAGCAGTGATCACACGGATACGCAGTATTTT. The encoded protein is CASSDHTDTQYF.

This clone was detected only a few times. The CDR3 region has the DNA TGTGCCAGCAGCTCCCTGACAGAAAACTACAATGAGCAGTTCTTC. Translated: CASSSLTENYNEQFF. V is TRBV7-6 and J is TRBJ2-1, with D possibly matching TRBD1 (5 bases). This CDR3 has 15 amino acids. Germline V gene sequence: CDR1 SGHVS, CDR2 FNYEAQ. V lost 4 bases and J lost 3, with 13 bases in between.

The chain employs TRBV19 and TRBJ1-2; D ambiguous. V was shortened by 5 bases and J by 4 bases, with 14 bases between the two germline ends. The length of the CDR3 is 14 residues. The V gene's germline CDR1 is LNHDA and CDR2 SQIVND (reference sequence). CDR3 DNA: TGTGCCAGTAGTTTGGCAGGCCTTTCCTATGGCTACACCTTC. Protein: CASSLAGLSYGYTF.

This chain uses TRBV27 with TRBJ1-2; TRBD1 might be the D (6 bases). Trimming took off 7 bases at V and 4 bases at J, with 16 bases between the two ends. CDR1 is MNHEY and CDR2 is SMNVEV in the germline V gene (reference sequence). The CDR3 runs 14 residues. The CDR3 coding sequence is TGTGCCAGCACCACGGTAACAGGGAGCTATGGCTACACCTTC. This encodes CASTTVTGSYGYTF.

This chain links TRBV19 with TRBJ1-5; D not certain. V lost 4 bases to trimming and J lost 4 bases, with 14 bases between them. Germline values: CDR1 LNHDA, CDR2 SQIVND (reference sequence). CDR3 length: 15 amino acids. CDR3 sequence (DNA): TGTGCCAGTAGTACTCGGCAGGCTTGGAATCAGCCCCAGCATTTT. Its translation: CASSTRQAWNQPQHF. Using reference TRBV19 and TRBJ1-5 for the parts outside the CDR3, the full variable domain is DGGITQSPKYLFRKEGQNVTLSCEQNLNHDAMYWYRQDPGQGLRLIYYSQIVNDFQKGDIAEGYSVSREKKESFPLTVTSAQKNPTAFYLCASSTRQAWNQPQHFGDGTRLSIL.

This clone came up a few times. The chain joins TRBV10-2 to TRBJ2-7; TRBD2 matches 8 bases. The germline gives CDR1 WSHSY, CDR2 SAAADI. The ends lost 7 bases at V and 2 bases at J; junction bases unmatched: 13. The CDR3 contains 16 residues. The CDR3 is CASTDAGGGRTYEQYF. CDR3 bases: TGCGCCAGCACCGACGCTGGCGGCGGGAGGACCTACGAGCAGTACTTC.

This clone appeared a few times. The J gene is TRBJ1-2, the V gene TRBV9; D is unresolved. Trimming removed 8 bases at V and 6 bases at J, with 8 bases between. From germline, CDR1 is SGDLS and CDR2 YYNGEE. CDR3 size: 10 residues. This chain's CDR3 is CASYGDGYTF. The DNA for the CDR3 is TGTGCCAGTTACGGGGATGGCTACACCTTC.

The CDR3 bases are TGTGCCAGCAGCCCGGCCGCGGGGGTCAGTTCTGAAGCTTTCTTT. Amino acids: CASSPAAGVSSEAFF. The rearrangement uses TRBV6-2 or TRBV6-3 and TRBJ1-1; TRBD1 might be the D (5 bases). V was cut by 6 bases and J by 6 bases, with 20 bases left in between. The CDR3 totals 15 residues. The germline gives CDR1 MNHEY, CDR2 SVGEGT.

This clone was counted once. The chain is built from TRBV9 and TRBJ1-1, with 10 bases identical to TRBD1. The CDR3 has 15 amino acids. The V gene's germline CDR1 is SGDLS and CDR2 YYNGEE. J gave up 6 bases and V 4 bases, and 9 bases lay outside the gene matches. CDR3 sequence (DNA): TGTGCCAGCAGCAGACAGGGGGCGCTGATTCCTGAAGCTTTCTTT. It translates to CASSRQGALIPEAFF.

The chain employs TRBV7-9 and TRBJ2-1; 11 bases are shared with TRBD2. The V and J ends lost 5 bases and 5 bases, in that order; junction bases with no gene match: 8. Germline V gene data show CDR1 as SEHNR and CDR2 as FQNEAQ (reference sequence). CDR3 length equals 16 residues. Here the CDR3 DNA reads TGTGCCAGCAGCGAGGTCGGACTAGCGGGCGACAATGAGCAGTTCTTC. Residues: CASSEVGLAGDNEQFF.

The V gene is TRBV9, the J gene TRBJ1-5, with D maybe TRBD1 (6 bases). Trimming cost V 2 bases and J 2 bases, with 8 bases left between them. Germline-derived CDR1 and CDR2 are SGDLS and YYNGEE. The CDR3 has 14 residues. This CDR3 is CASSVSGGNQPQHF. The CDR3 nucleotides are TGTGCCAGCAGCGTCTCAGGGGGCAATCAGCCCCAGCATTTT.

In its sample, this clone was seen a few times. This chain links TRBV2 with TRBJ1-1; D perhaps matches TRBD1 (5 bases). Germline V gives CDR1 SNHLY, CDR2 FYNNEI. Trimming stripped 6 bases from V and 5 bases from J, with 22 bases between. CDR3 length: 16 amino acids. The CDR3 protein is CASSPGTEYSRTEAFF. The CDR3 DNA follows: TGTGCCAGCAGCCCGGGGACGGAATATAGTAGGACTGAAGCTTTCTTT.

V gene TRBV6-2 or TRBV6-3 combines with J gene TRBJ2-7; tentative D call: TRBD1 (6 bases). The V end was cut by 5 bases, the J end by 2 bases, with 16 bases between. This CDR3 has 15 amino acids. Germline CDR1 is MNHEY and CDR2 is SVGEGT. The CDR3 nucleotides are TGTGCCAGCAGTCCCCGCCGGGCAGGGGCCTACGAGCAGTACTTC. Protein: CASSPRRAGAYEQYF.

This clone was counted only a few times. The chain couples TRBV12-5 to TRBJ2-5; TRBD2 agrees at 10 bases. V was clipped by 8 bases and J by 3 bases; unmatched bases: 12. From germline, CDR1 is LGHNT and CDR2 FRNRAP. This CDR3 region has 16 residues. CDR3 in amino acids: CASSSGLAATKETQYF. CDR3 DNA: TGTGCTAGTTCATCCGGACTAGCGGCGACAAAAGAGACCCAGTACTTC. Full variable domain (missing parts from reference TRBV12-5 and TRBJ2-5): DARVTQTPRHKVTEMGQEVTMRCQPILGHNTVFWYRQTMMQGLELLAYFRNRAPLDDSGMPKDRFSAEMPDATLATLKIQPSEPRDSAVYFCASSSGLAATKETQYFGPGTRLLVL.

The rearrangement joins TRBV6-5 to TRBJ2-1; weak D call: TRBD1 (5 bases). The germline CDR1 and CDR2 sequences are MNHEY and SVGAGI. CDR3 length: 15 amino acids. The germline V and J ends were trimmed by 7 bases and 4 bases, with 17 bases remaining between them. Written as DNA, the CDR3 is TGTGCCAGCAACCCGACATATGGGGCGTACAATGAGCAGTTCTTC. It is translated as CASNPTYGAYNEQFF.

The genes are TRBV6-1 and TRBJ1-2; D remains unclear. The CDR3 extends over 13 amino acids. The germline V and J ends were trimmed by 3 bases and 7 bases, with 12 bases remaining between them. Germline V CDR1 and CDR2: MNHNS, SASEGT. CDR3 DNA sequence: TGTGCCAGCAGTGAGTCCGGCCGTGCTGGCTACACCTTC. Translation: CASSESGRAGYTF.

The chain links TRBV3-1 (or the pseudogene TRBV3-2) to TRBJ2-1; TRBD2 might be the D (5 bases). Trimming stripped 4 bases from V and 0 bases from J, with 7 bases between. The CDR3 is made up of 14 amino acids. CDR1 is LGHDT and CDR2 is YNNKEL in the germline V gene (reference sequence). The DNA of the CDR3 is TGTGCCAGCAGCCGTCGGGGCTCCTACAATGAGCAGTTCTTC. Protein product: CASSRRGSYNEQFF.

V usage is TRBV19 and J usage is TRBJ2-1; D possibly corresponds to TRBD1 (6 bases). CDR3 size: 15 residues. V dropped 5 bases and J dropped 4 bases, with 15 bases sitting between them. The germline CDR1 and CDR2 sequences are LNHDA and SQIVND (reference sequence). The CDR3: CASSAHRDQYNEQFF. The CDR3 bases are TGTGCCAGTAGTGCACACAGGGACCAGTACAATGAGCAGTTCTTC.

The V and J genes are TRBV6-5 and TRBJ1-5, with D perhaps matching TRBD1 (6 bases). The V end was cut by 6 bases, the J end by 2 bases, with 14 bases between. The V gene's germline CDR1 is MNHEY and CDR2 SVGAGI. The CDR3 is 15 amino acids. In DNA form, the CDR3 reads TGTGCCAGCAGGAGGGGGGGCGCGGGCAATCAGCCCCAGCATTTT. Protein sequence: CASRRGGAGNQPQHF.

This chain links TRBV27 with TRBJ1-5; 11 bases are shared with TRBD1. Germline V lookup: CDR1 MNHEY, CDR2 SMNVEV (reference sequence). V gave up 0 bases and J gave up 6 bases; unmatched junction bases: 7. The CDR3 is made up of 17 amino acids. The CDR3, as DNA: TGTGCCAGCAGTTTATCCGGGGACAGGGGGGGTACTCAGCCCCAGCATTTT. It codes for CASSLSGDRGGTQPQHF.

CDR3 residues: CASSSWTSEQYF. The CDR3 DNA reads as TGTGCCAGCAGTTCCTGGACCTCCGAGCAGTACTTC. This chain links TRBV6-5 with TRBJ2-7; no clear D gene. Germline V lookup: CDR1 MNHEY, CDR2 SVGAGI. This CDR3 spans 12 amino acids. The ends were cut back, 4 bases at V and 6 bases at J, with 10 bases in the middle.